This entry concerns a single TCR beta chain. CDR1 SGHKS and CDR2 YYEKEE come from the germline V gene (reference sequence). The CDR3 runs 16 residues. J lost 9 bases, V lost 3 bases, and 9 bases had no gene match. This sample is part of a study of blood T cell repertoires in COVID-19. In the original analysis: Reference gene primer amplification gave estimated nucleated cell counts. The assay was immunoSEQ multiplex PCR, and TCRdb's table has in-frame clones only and misses some. The DNA gave D and trimming, while V, J and clone size come from that table. The sample lists some 64,000 clones; 78% were seen once.

This sequence originates from a man aged 55-75 years with COVID-19, enrolled during active disease. The chain joins TRBV5-5 to TRBJ1-6; the match to TRBD1 covers 10 bases. The sample consisted of peripheral blood. CDR3 sequence: CASSSRQGASSSPLHF. The CDR3 DNA follows: TGTGCCAGCAGCTCACGACAGGGGGCGTCTAGTTCACCCCTCCACTTT.